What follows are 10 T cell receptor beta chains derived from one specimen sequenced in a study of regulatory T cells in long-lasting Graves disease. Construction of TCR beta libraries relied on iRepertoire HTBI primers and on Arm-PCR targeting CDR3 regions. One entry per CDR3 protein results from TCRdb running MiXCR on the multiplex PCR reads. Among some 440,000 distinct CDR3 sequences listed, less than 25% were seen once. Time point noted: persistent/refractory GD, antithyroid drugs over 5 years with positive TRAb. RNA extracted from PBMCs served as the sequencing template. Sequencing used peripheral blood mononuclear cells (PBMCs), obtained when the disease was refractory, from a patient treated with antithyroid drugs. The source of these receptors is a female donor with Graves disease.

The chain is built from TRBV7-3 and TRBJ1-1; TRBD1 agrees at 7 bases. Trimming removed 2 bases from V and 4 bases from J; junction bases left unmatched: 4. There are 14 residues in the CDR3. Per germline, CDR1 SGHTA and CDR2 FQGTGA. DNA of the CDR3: TGTGCCAGCAGCTTACGACAGGGAGCCACTGAAGCTTTCTTT. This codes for CASSLRQGATEAFF.

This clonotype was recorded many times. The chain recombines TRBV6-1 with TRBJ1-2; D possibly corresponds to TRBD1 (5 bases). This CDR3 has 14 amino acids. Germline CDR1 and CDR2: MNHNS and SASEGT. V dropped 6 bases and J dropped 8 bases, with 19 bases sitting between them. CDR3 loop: CASRRAGTIRGYTF. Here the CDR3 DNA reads TGTGCCAGCAGGCGCGCCGGGACGATCCGGGGCTACACCTTC.

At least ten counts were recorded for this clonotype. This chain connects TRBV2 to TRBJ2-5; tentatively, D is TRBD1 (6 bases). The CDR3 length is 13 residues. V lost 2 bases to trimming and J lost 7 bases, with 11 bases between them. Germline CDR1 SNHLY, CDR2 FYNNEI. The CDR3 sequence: CASSESGEVTQYF. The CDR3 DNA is TGTGCCAGCAGTGAATCAGGGGAAGTGACCCAGTACTTC. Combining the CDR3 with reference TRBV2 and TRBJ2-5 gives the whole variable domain EPEVTQTPSHQVTQMGQEVILRCVPISNHLYFYWYRQILGQKVEFLVSFYNNEISEKSEIFDDQFSVERPDGSNFTLKIRSTKLEDSAMYFCASSESGEVTQYFGPGTRLLVL.

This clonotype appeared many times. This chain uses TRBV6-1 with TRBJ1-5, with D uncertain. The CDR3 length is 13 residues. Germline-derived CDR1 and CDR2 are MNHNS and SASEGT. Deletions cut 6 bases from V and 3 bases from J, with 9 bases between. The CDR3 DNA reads TGTGCCAGCAGAGAGTGGGCCAATCAGCCCCAGCATTTT. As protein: CASREWANQPQHF.

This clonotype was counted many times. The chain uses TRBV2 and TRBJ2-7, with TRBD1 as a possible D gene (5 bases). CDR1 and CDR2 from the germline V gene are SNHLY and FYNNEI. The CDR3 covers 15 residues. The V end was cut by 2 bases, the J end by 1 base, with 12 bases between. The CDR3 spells CASSESRVRSYEQYF. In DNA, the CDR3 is TGTGCCAGCAGTGAAAGCAGGGTTAGGTCCTACGAGCAGTACTTC.

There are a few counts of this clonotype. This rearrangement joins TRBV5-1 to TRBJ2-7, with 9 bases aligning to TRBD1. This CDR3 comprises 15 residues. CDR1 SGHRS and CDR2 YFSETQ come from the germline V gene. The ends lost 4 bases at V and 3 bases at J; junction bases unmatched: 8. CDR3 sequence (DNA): TGCGCCAGCAGCCAGACGACAGGGGGTATCTACGAGCAGTACTTC. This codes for CASSQTTGGIYEQYF.

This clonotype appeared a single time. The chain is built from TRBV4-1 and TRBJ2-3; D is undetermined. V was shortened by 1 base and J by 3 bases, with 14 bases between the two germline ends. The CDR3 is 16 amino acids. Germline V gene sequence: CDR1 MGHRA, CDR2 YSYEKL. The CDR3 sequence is CASSQGVQERTDTQYF. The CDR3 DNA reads TGCGCCAGCAGCCAAGGCGTCCAGGAGAGGACAGATACGCAGTATTTT.

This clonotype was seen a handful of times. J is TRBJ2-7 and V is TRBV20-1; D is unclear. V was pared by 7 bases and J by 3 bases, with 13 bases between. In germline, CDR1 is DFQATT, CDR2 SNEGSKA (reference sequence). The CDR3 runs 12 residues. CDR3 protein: CSVARSNYEQYF. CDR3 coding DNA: TGCAGTGTAGCCCGAAGCAACTACGAGCAGTACTTC.

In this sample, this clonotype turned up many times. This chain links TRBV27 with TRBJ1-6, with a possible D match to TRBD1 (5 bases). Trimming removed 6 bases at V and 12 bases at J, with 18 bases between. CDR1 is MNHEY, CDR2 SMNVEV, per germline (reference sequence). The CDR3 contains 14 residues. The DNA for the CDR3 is TGTGCCAGCAGCATGGGACCTCCCTCTGGACCCCTCCACTTT. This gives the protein CASSMGPPSGPLHF.

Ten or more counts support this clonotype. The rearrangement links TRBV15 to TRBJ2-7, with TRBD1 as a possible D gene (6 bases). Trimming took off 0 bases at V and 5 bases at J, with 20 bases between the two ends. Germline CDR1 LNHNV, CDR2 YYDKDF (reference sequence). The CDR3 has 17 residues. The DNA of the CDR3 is TGTGCCACCAGCAGAGATGGGGGCGGTCAACCTGGGGACGAGCAGTACTTC. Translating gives CATSRDGGGQPGDEQYF.